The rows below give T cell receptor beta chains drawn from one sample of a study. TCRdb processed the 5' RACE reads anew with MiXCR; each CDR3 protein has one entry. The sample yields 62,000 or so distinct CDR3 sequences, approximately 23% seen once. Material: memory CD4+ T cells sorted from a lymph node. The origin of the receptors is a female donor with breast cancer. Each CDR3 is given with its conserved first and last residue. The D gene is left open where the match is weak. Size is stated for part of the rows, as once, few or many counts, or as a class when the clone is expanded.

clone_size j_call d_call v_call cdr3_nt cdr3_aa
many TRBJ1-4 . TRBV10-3 TGTGCCATCAGTGAGTCGGCACCCTCAACTAATGAAAAACTGTTTTTT CAISESAPSTNEKLFF
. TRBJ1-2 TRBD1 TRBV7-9 TGTGCCAGCAGCTGGGACAGCGGAGGCTACACCTTC CASSWDSGGYTF
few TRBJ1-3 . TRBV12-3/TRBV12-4 TGTGCCAGCAGTTATGAGGAAAACACCATATATTTT CASSYEENTIYF
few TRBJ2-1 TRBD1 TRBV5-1 TGCGCCAGCAGCCCGGGACAGCAGTACAATGAGCAGTTCTTC CASSPGQQYNEQFF
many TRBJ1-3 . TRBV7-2 TGTGCCAGCAGCCCCTATTACAGCTCTGGAAACACCATATATTTT CASSPYYSSGNTIYF
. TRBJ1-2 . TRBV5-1 TGCGCCAGCAGCTTGGTGGTGGGGTCGGCTAACTATGGCTACACCTTC CASSLVVGSANYGYTF
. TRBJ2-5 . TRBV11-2 TGTGCCAGCTCTAGAGCGGCACAAGAGACCCAGTACTTC CASSRAAQETQYF
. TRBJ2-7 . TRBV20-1 TGCAGTGCTAGAGATGGGGGAGGTTCCTACGAGCAGTACTTC CSARDGGGSYEQYF
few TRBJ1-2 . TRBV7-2 TGTGCCAGCAGCTTAGAGGGGATGTCAGGGGGCTACACCTTC CASSLEGMSGGYTF
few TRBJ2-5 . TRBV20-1 TGCAGTGCTCGCAAGGGGGGAGCCGAGACCCAGTACTTC CSARKGGAETQYF